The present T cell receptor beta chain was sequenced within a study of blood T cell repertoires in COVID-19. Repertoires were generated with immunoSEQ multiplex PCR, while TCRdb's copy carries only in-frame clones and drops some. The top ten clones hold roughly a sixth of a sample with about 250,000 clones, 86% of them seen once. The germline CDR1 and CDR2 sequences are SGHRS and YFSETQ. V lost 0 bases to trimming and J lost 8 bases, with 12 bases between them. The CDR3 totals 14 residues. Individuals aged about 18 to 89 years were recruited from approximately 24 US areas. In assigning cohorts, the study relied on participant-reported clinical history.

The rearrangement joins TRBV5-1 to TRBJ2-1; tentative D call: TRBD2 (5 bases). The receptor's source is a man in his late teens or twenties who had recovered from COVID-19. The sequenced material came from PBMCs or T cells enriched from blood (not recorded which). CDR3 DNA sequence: TGCGCCAGCAGCTTGGGGGCTAGCAACGATGAGCAGTTCTTC. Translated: CASSLGASNDEQFF.